This T cell receptor (beta chain) was captured in a study of blood T cells in healthy people across ages. V lost 0 bases and J 1 base, leaving 6 bases between the germline ends. CDR1 is SGHKS and CDR2 is YYEKEE in the germline V gene (reference sequence). The CDR3 length is 14 residues. Ten or more counts support this clonotype. Its matching antigen is unknown. The study's findings and limits: PBMCs went unsorted, and a conclusive naive versus antigen-experienced comparison was therefore prevented.

Alongside a J-beta primer mix, a sample-barcoded 5' primer served in a second PCR lasting about 7 to 11 cycles. Every cDNA was tagged by a template-switch adaptor with 12 random nucleotides. One entry per CDR3 protein, called by TCRdb with MiXCR from the 5' RACE reads. The sample has 700,000 to 850,000 distinct CDR3 sequences, 30% to 45% seen once. Drawing of peripheral blood yielded roughly 9.3 milliliters from each donor. Total RNA, at least 5 micrograms per sample, was extracted from PBMCs. This sequence originates from a man between 18 and 29 years old in good health. Sequenced: blood. V usage is TRBV5-5 and J usage is TRBJ2-3; D remains ambiguous. CDR3 coding DNA: TGTGCCAGCAGCTTGGACCAGCGCACAGATACGCAGTATTTT. It translates to CASSLDQRTDTQYF.